This T cell receptor beta chain was observed in a study of T cell responses to AZD1222 COVID-19 vaccine. CDR1 is MDHEN and CDR2 is SYDVKM in the germline V gene. Trimming stripped 4 bases from V and 6 bases from J, with 16 bases between. The length of the CDR3 is 15 residues. Sequencing was performed with immunoSEQ multiplex PCR; in TCRdb, only in-frame clones are kept and a portion is missing. The table includes 120,000 or so clones, about 90% detected once. Sequences were derived from peripheral blood, sampled on day 0 of AZD1222 vaccination. The gene calls are TRBV28 and TRBJ1-5; no firm D call. This sequence was found in an adult in good health. The CDR3 here is CASSWEPRFGQPQHF. In DNA, the CDR3 is TGTGCCAGCAGTTGGGAGCCCAGATTCGGTCAGCCCCAGCATTTT.